This T cell receptor (beta chain) was recovered during a study of intratumoral heterogeneity in liver cancer. Regarding the complete study: Across the full approximately 13-patient cohort, most patients were male and the median age was 63 years. The study combined RNA-seq, DNA sequencing, TCR-seq and SNP array data from multiple regions of hepatocellular carcinoma specimens to study intratumor heterogeneity. The overall cohort comprised some 74 multiregional samples from approximately 14 HCC patients, with approximately 52 tumoral and approximately 20 adjacent nontumoral regions. Broad study findings and their caveats: According to the report, TCR sequencing confirmed the RNA-seq-based estimates of regional differences in tumor-infiltrating lymphocyte burden. Overall T cell clonality did not differ significantly between tumor regions within either sequenced patient. The authors acknowledged a relatively low patient number and under-sampled tumor-infiltrating lymphocyte representation as limitations. Tumor region a in each sequenced patient had significantly more unique T-cell clonal expansions than region b.

Samples labelled H came from distinct, geographically separated regions of the hepatocellular carcinoma nodule. Every patient had early-stage hepatocellular carcinoma and received no therapy prior to surgical resection. The sampled areas showed no macroscopic signs of necrosis or hemorrhage. TCR sequencing (ImmunoSeq) was performed on multiple regions from a couple of patients. Frozen resection tissue samples were collected at a distance of at least 1 cm from each other. The DNeasy blood and tissue kit was used to extract genomic DNA from bulk tissue. The immunoSEQ assay was used to sequence TCR beta chain CDR3 regions from genomic DNA. Rearranged VDJ segments were amplified with primers that anneal to V and J segments. Regarding the original processing steps: Clonality and richness metrics were computed with the ImmunoSeq Analyzer software. To find clones with differing abundance between regions, Fisher's exact test was applied together with a beta-binomial method for extra stringency. Imported from immuneACCESS, the table was reduced by TCRdb to in-frame sequences with V and J called. These copies leave out some clones; in studies compared against another copy, an unresolved V gene accounts for under half, and the cause of the remainder is not known. V, J and clone size were drawn from that table, and D and trimming were deduced from the DNA. The sample table holds 6,000 to 7,000 clones, of which roughly half were seen once. Approximately 15% of the sample is in the top ten clones.

With respect to this clone: Its antigen is not yet known. No much larger clone is present one base from it, and per-base qualities are unavailable.

Per the germline V gene (reference sequence), DFQATT is the CDR1 and SNEGSKA is the CDR2. Spanning cysteine to phenylalanine, the CDR3 consists of 11 amino acids. The retained sequence is limited to the CDR3, 33 bases, with the frame set at the first base. At the junction V is shortened by 4 bases and J by 7 bases, with 11 bases in between. Sequencing used tumor tissue, obtained before any cancer treatment. Recombination joined TRBV20-1 with TRBJ2-7; the D gene identity is not certain. This sequence originates from a man between 65 and 80 years old with hepatocellular carcinoma. CDR3 sequence: CSATGLGEQYF. The nucleotide sequence reads TGCAGTGCTACCGGGTTGGGGGAGCAGTACTTC.